These 23 T cell receptor beta chains originate from one sample sequenced in a study of T-cell memory formation after mild COVID-19. TCRdb redid the calling of the 5' RACE reads with MiXCR, one entry per CDR3 protein. Among 470,000 or so distinct CDR3 sequences, around a sixth were seen once, and the ten largest hold 12%. Sequencing used PBMCs or a T cell subset sorted from them (not recorded which). The receptors shown here come from an adult woman who had mild COVID-19 (a few samples of this study predate the infection). Cell type and time point are not known.

This chain links TRBV18 with TRBJ1-4, with TRBD1 as a possible D gene (5 bases). This CDR3 spans 15 amino acids. Germline CDR1 reads KGHSH; CDR2 reads LQKENI. Trimming left V 6 bases short and J 5 bases short, with 16 bases between. The CDR3 bases are TGTGCCAGCTCCCGTTCCGGGACGGAAAATGAAAAACTGTTTTTT. Translation gives CASSRSGTENEKLFF.

The CDR3 DNA sequence: TGTGCCAGCAGTGAAGTGGAGGGGATCGGTCAGCCCCAGCATTTT. The encoded protein is CASSEVEGIGQPQHF. The chain carries TRBV6-1 and TRBJ1-5; D is perhaps TRBD1 (5 bases). Germline CDR1 and CDR2: MNHNS and SASEGT. The CDR3 has 15 residues. V lost 1 base to trimming and J lost 6 bases, with 13 bases between them.

The chain joins TRBV2 to TRBJ2-1; no clear D gene. The CDR3 covers 10 residues. Trimming shortened V by 4 bases and J by 8 bases, and 3 bases separated the two germline ends. Germline V gene data show CDR1 as SNHLY and CDR2 as FYNNEI. As DNA, the CDR3 is TGTGCCAGCAGTGGATATGAGCAGTTCTTC. Protein sequence: CASSGYEQFF.

This sequence joins TRBV30 and TRBJ1-2; D is uncertain. The CDR3 extends over 12 amino acids. Germline CDR1 and CDR2: GTSNPN and SVGIG (reference sequence). V gave up 3 bases and J gave up 0 bases, with 5 bases separating them. Here the CDR3 DNA reads TGTGCCTGGAGCACCGCTAACTATGGCTACACCTTC. It specifies CAWSTANYGYTF.

This clonotype was observed a few times. The V gene is TRBV23-1, the J gene TRBJ2-7, with 7 positions matching TRBD1. TRBV23-1 falls under the ORF class, with uncertain function. The J segment lost 3 bases and the V segment lost 7 bases, leaving 12 bases of the junction unmatched. The CDR3 contains 15 residues. CDR3 sequence reads: CASIAPYPGGYEQYF. The CDR3 region has the DNA TGCGCCAGCATAGCCCCGTACCCAGGGGGCTACGAGCAGTACTTC.

This clonotype was recorded many times. The V gene is TRBV29-1, the J gene TRBJ2-2, with TRBD1 as a possible D gene (6 bases). Per germline, CDR1 SQVTM and CDR2 ANQGSEA. This CDR3 has 13 amino acids. V shed 3 bases and J shed 5 bases, with 10 bases lying between them. The CDR3 coding sequence is TGCAGCGTTGACAGACAGGAAACCGGGGAGCTGTTTTTT. Protein product: CSVDRQETGELFF.

The chain uses TRBV7-9 and TRBJ2-7; 7 bases line up with TRBD2. From germline, CDR1 is SEHNR and CDR2 FQNEAQ (reference sequence). Unmatched junction bases numbered 12, after V lost 1 base and J lost 3 bases. The CDR3 sequence is 17 residues long. CDR3 coding DNA: TGTGCCAGCAGCTTAGTTAAAGGAGCGGGACTATACTACGAGCAGTACTTC. Translating gives CASSLVKGAGLYYEQYF.

This clonotype was observed a handful of times. The chain couples TRBV6-5 to TRBJ1-2; unclear D gene. V was trimmed by 6 bases and J by 4 bases, leaving 15 bases between them. The CDR3 consists of 14 residues. Per the germline V gene, CDR1 is MNHEY and CDR2 is SVGAGI. The CDR3 reads CASRRATGGYGYTF. In DNA form, the CDR3 reads TGTGCCAGCAGGCGGGCCACCGGTGGCTATGGCTACACCTTC.

The sample holds a few counts of this clonotype. The chain is built from TRBV20-1 and TRBJ2-7; TRBD2 matches 12 bases. The germline CDR1 and CDR2 sequences are DFQATT and SNEGSKA (reference sequence). The length of the CDR3 is 14 residues. The junction had 7 bases not matched to a gene; V was cut back by 6 bases and J by 4 bases. CDR3 region: CSATTGTSGYEQYF. The CDR3 DNA is TGCAGTGCCACGACCGGGACTAGCGGGTACGAGCAGTACTTC.

This chain links TRBV15 with TRBJ1-2, with D possibly being TRBD1 (6 bases). The CDR3 has 15 amino acids. Looked up from germline, CDR1 is LNHNV and CDR2 is YYDKDF (reference sequence). V was pared by 1 base and J by 4 bases, with 13 bases between. CDR3 sequence: CATSRGQASGYGYTF. CDR3 sequence (DNA): TGTGCCACCAGCAGAGGACAGGCTTCCGGCTATGGCTACACCTTC.

The rearrangement joins TRBV6-5 to TRBJ1-2; 8 bases line up with TRBD1. CDR3 length: 15 residues. V dropped 2 bases and J dropped 6; count of bases not matched to a gene: 8. The germline gives CDR1 MNHEY, CDR2 SVGAGI. CDR3 protein: CASSYSDRGPDGYTF. CDR3 nucleotide sequence: TGTGCCAGCAGTTACAGCGACAGGGGTCCGGATGGCTACACCTTC.

This chain uses TRBV7-9 with TRBJ1-6; D unresolved. Between the trimmed V and J ends, which lost 1 base and 6 bases, there was a span of 10 bases. The germline V gene has CDR1 SEHNR and CDR2 FQNEAQ (reference sequence). There are 15 residues in the CDR3. The CDR3 DNA reads as TGTGCCAGCAGCTTAGAGCTGTTCACTAATTCACCCCTCCACTTT. This gives the protein CASSLELFTNSPLHF.

The chain couples TRBV29-1 to TRBJ2-1; D could derive from TRBD1 or TRBD2 (5 bases each). The CDR3 has 17 residues. The V end lost 4 bases, the J end lost 7 bases, and 26 bases lay between the germline ends. Germline V gene data show CDR1 as SQVTM and CDR2 as ANQGSEA. The CDR3 DNA reads as TGCAGCGTTGTGGCGCGTTCTGGCGAAACGAGGGGTAATGAGCAGTTCTTC. It codes for CSVVARSGETRGNEQFF.

This clonotype turned up a few times. The CDR3, as DNA: TGTGCCAGCAGGGGGACTAGCGGGCACAATGAGCAGTTCTTC. Translated: CASRGTSGHNEQFF. V and J are TRBV12-3 or TRBV12-4 and TRBJ2-1, with 12 nucleotides matching TRBD2. V was pared by 6 bases and J by 5 bases, with 2 bases of the junction left unmatched. The CDR3 totals 14 residues.

This clonotype appeared a few times. The chain carries TRBV7-9 and TRBJ2-7; D gene unclear. Trimming removed 1 base from V and 5 bases from J, with 15 bases in between. The CDR3 extends over 15 amino acids. In germline, CDR1 is SEHNR, CDR2 FQNEAQ (reference sequence). The CDR3: CASSLGTVGPHEQYF. The CDR3 DNA reads as TGTGCCAGCAGCTTAGGGACCGTGGGCCCCCACGAGCAGTACTTC.

This rearrangement joins TRBV19 to TRBJ2-7; TRBD1 is a possible D gene (5 bases). Trimming took 5 bases from V and 3 from J, leaving 17 bases between them. This CDR3 contains 15 residues. In germline, CDR1 is LNHDA, CDR2 SQIVND (reference sequence). The CDR3 here is CASSPGKPPLYEQYF. DNA of the CDR3: TGTGCCAGTAGTCCAGGGAAACCCCCCCTCTACGAGCAGTACTTC.

The sample holds many counts of this clonotype. The chain links TRBV20-1 to TRBJ2-5, with TRBD2 as a possible D gene (5 bases). Trimming cost V 2 bases and J 3 bases, with 19 bases left between them. Germline-derived CDR1 and CDR2 are DFQATT and SNEGSKA (reference sequence). This CDR3 has 16 amino acids. The CDR3 loop reads CSARNLLRRAKETQYF. The CDR3 DNA sequence: TGCAGTGCTAGAAACCTCCTGCGGCGGGCGAAAGAGACCCAGTACTTC.

This clonotype showed up just a few times. CDR3 sequence reads: CASSQDDRDEQFF. The CDR3 nucleotides read TGTGCCAGCAGCCAAGATGACAGGGATGAGCAGTTCTTC. The rearrangement joins TRBV14 to TRBJ2-1; 7 bases fit TRBD1. Germline V lookup: CDR1 SGHDN, CDR2 FVKESK. This CDR3 is 13 amino acids long. J lost 8 bases, V lost 0 bases, and 1 base had no gene match.

This clonotype has more than one count but fewer than ten. The V and J genes are TRBV7-9 and TRBJ2-1; D gene unclear. This CDR3 is 14 amino acids long. V lost 1 base and J 3 bases, leaving 7 bases between the germline ends. Germline assignment: CDR1 SEHNR and CDR2 FQNEAQ (reference sequence). This CDR3 is CASSLDGLYNEQFF. The DNA for the CDR3 is TGTGCCAGCAGCTTAGACGGGCTCTACAATGAGCAGTTCTTC.

This chain joins TRBV10-3 and TRBJ1-5, with a tentative D call TRBD1 (6 bases). The germline CDR1 and CDR2 sequences are ENHRY and SYGVKD. V dropped 4 bases and J dropped 2 bases, with 12 bases sitting between them. The CDR3 covers 15 residues. CDR3 residues: CAISGQGGGNQPQHF. DNA of the CDR3: TGTGCCATCAGTGGCCAAGGGGGAGGCAATCAGCCCCAGCATTTT.

The sample holds a few counts of this clonotype. CDR3 loop: CASSKGPTAGTQYF. The CDR3 DNA reads as TGTGCCAGCAGCAAAGGGCCCACGGCGGGGACCCAGTACTTC. The V gene is TRBV21-1, the J gene TRBJ2-5; the D call of TRBD2 is as the table states it, not checked on the DNA. TRBV21-1 is reported as a pseudogene. The CDR3 runs to 14 residues.

By sample share, this clonotype is medium-sized (0.01 to 0.1%). The DNA for the CDR3 is TGCAGTGCTAGGTCCAGGGGAGTTTATAGCAATCAGCCCCAGCATTTT. Translating it yields CSARSRGVYSNQPQHF. This chain connects TRBV20-1 to TRBJ1-5; D possibly corresponds to TRBD1 (6 bases). The CDR3 sequence is 16 residues long. Germline V lookup: CDR1 DFQATT, CDR2 SNEGSKA (reference sequence). The ends were cut back, 3 bases at V and 0 bases at J, with 15 bases in the middle.

This clonotype has only a few counts. V usage is TRBV4-2 and J usage is TRBJ2-7; D is possibly TRBD1 or TRBD2 (5 bases each). The CDR3 covers 15 residues. The V gene's germline CDR1 is LGHNA and CDR2 YNFKEQ. Trimming took off 0 bases at V and 3 bases at J, with 12 bases between the two ends. The CDR3 nucleotides are TGTGCCAGCAGCCAAGATTCCGGGACGGGCTACGAGCAGTACTTC. Translated: CASSQDSGTGYEQYF.